Below, 25 T cell receptor beta chains from the same sample are listed, as sequenced in a study of beta chain features in type 1 diabetes. Broader study findings: TCRB CDR3 length was moderately but significantly reduced in all four CD4+ subsets of Type 1 diabetes patients.

Expressed TCRB transcripts were sequenced because the entire RNA isolate underwent reverse transcription. Data came from immunoSEQ multiplex PCR; TCRdb stores just in-frame clones and leaves some out. The table shows about 270,000 clones, with roughly an eighth occurring only once. The antigens these receptors bind are not known. Sequenced sample: naive CD4+ T cells from blood. The receptors were sampled from a young man with type 1 diabetes.

Only a few counts were recorded for this clone. The chain uses TRBV5-1 and TRBJ1-2, with D perhaps matching TRBD1 (5 bases). CDR1 SGHRS and CDR2 YFSETQ come from the germline V gene. CDR3 length equals 15 residues. Trimming removed 0 bases at V and 2 bases at J, with 11 bases between. This CDR3 reads CASSLAAGRNYGYTF. The CDR3 nucleotides read TGCGCCAGCAGCTTGGCCGCAGGGCGAAACTATGGCTACACCTTC.

This clone was found a few times. Other DNA sequences within the sample encode an identical CDR3. Here the CDR3 reads CASSPPGAGANVLTF. CDR3 DNA: TGTGCCAGCTCACCCCCCGGGGCTGGGGCCAACGTCCTGACTTTC. V and J are TRBV18 and TRBJ2-6; TRBD2 is a possible D gene (5 bases). The CDR3 is 15 residues long. Deletions cut 3 bases from V and 2 bases from J, with 8 bases between. Germline-derived CDR1 and CDR2 are KGHSH and LQKENI.

The genes are TRBV2 and TRBJ1-1, with a tentative D call TRBD1 (6 bases). The CDR3 is made up of 13 amino acids. CDR1 and CDR2 from the germline V gene are SNHLY and FYNNEI. V gave up 7 bases and J gave up 9 bases, with 18 bases separating them. The CDR3 region has the DNA TGTGCCAGCACAAGCGAACAAGGACAGAAAGCTTTCTTT. Amino acids: CASTSEQGQKAFF.

This clone was counted a few times. The chain uses TRBV4-2 and TRBJ1-2; 8 bases are shared with TRBD1. The germline CDR1 and CDR2 sequences are LGHNA and YNFKEQ. The CDR3 totals 13 residues. J gave up 6 bases and V 3 bases, and 3 bases lay outside the gene matches. CDR3 nucleotide sequence: TGTGCCAGCAGCCAGGACAGGGAAGATGGCTACACCTTC. Translation: CASSQDREDGYTF.

The chain is built from TRBV5-8 and TRBJ2-7, with 12 positions matching TRBD1. The CDR3 is 17 amino acids. Germline V gene lookup returns CDR1 SGHTS and CDR2 YDEGEE. V lost 4 bases and J lost 6; bases outside the gene matches: 14. The CDR3 region is CASSRQGGTGGAAEQYF. CDR3 DNA sequence: TGTGCCAGCAGCCGGCAAGGAGGGACAGGGGGCGCGGCCGAGCAGTACTTC. The full variable domain, with the rest looked up from reference TRBV5-8 and TRBJ2-7, is EAGVTQSPTHLIKTRGQQATLRCSPISGHTSVYWYQQALGLGLQFLLWYDEGEERNRGNFPPRFSGRQFPNYSSELNVNALELEDSALYLCASSRQGGTGGAAEQYFGPGTRLTVT.

The genes are TRBV19 and TRBJ1-5, with a tentative D call TRBD1 (5 bases). Trimming shortened V by 4 bases and J by 1 base, and 8 bases separated the two germline ends. This CDR3 is built from 14 residues. CDR1 LNHDA and CDR2 SQIVND come from the germline V gene (reference sequence). Here the CDR3 reads CASSTDRSNQPQHF. The CDR3 DNA reads TGTGCCAGTAGTACAGACAGAAGCAATCAGCCCCAGCATTTT. Drawing the rest from reference TRBV19 and TRBJ1-5, the complete variable domain is DGGITQSPKYLFRKEGQNVTLSCEQNLNHDAMYWYRQDPGQGLRLIYYSQIVNDFQKGDIAEGYSVSREKKESFPLTVTSAQKNPTAFYLCASSTDRSNQPQHFGDGTRLSIL.

The gene calls are TRBV28 and TRBJ2-2; perhaps TRBD1 as D (5 bases). The CDR3 is 16 amino acids. V lost 3 bases and J 3 bases, leaving 14 bases between the germline ends. Germline V lookup: CDR1 MDHEN, CDR2 SYDVKM. CDR3 sequence (DNA): TGTGCCAGCAGTTTTGCCCTATCGACAGACACCGGGGAGCTGTTTTTT. Translated: CASSFALSTDTGELFF.

V is TRBV7-9 and J is TRBJ2-1; 11 nucleotides align to TRBD2. CDR3 length: 18 residues. CDR1 is SEHNR, CDR2 FQNEAQ, per germline (reference sequence). Germline trimming cut 0 bases from V and 2 bases from J; bases unmatched to any gene: 6. The DNA for the CDR3 is TGTGCCAGCAGCTTAGCCTATCTAGCGGGGGGAGCCTACAATGAGCAGTTCTTC. Its translation is CASSLAYLAGGAYNEQFF.

The chain employs TRBV7-9 and TRBJ2-3; the match to TRBD2 covers 7 bases. Germline CDR1 SEHNR, CDR2 FQNEAQ (reference sequence). Trimming removed 3 bases from V and 4 bases from J; junction bases left unmatched: 7. The CDR3 sequence is 15 residues long. DNA for the CDR3: TGTGCCAGCAGCTTTTTCTTGGGAGGGGCAGATACGCAGTATTTT. This gives the protein CASSFFLGGADTQYF.

The chain carries TRBV11-2 and TRBJ2-1; 7 positions match TRBD1. Trimming removed 9 bases from V and 0 bases from J; junction bases left unmatched: 8. The CDR3 has 15 amino acids. Germline lookup yields CDR1 SGHAT and CDR2 FQNNGV. CDR3 sequence (DNA): TGTGCCAGTCGGACAGGTCGGGACTCCTACAATGAGCAGTTCTTC. Amino acid sequence: CASRTGRDSYNEQFF. The whole variable domain, remainder taken from reference TRBV11-2 and TRBJ2-1, is EAGVAQSPRYKIIEKRQSVAFWCNPISGHATLYWYQQILGQGPKLLIQFQNNGVVDDSQLPKDRFSAERLKGVDSTLKIQPAKLEDSAVYLCASRTGRDSYNEQFFGPGTRLTVL.

This clone has only a few counts. The rearrangement links TRBV27 to TRBJ2-1; TRBD2 matches at 14 bases. V lost 11 bases to trimming and J lost 8 bases; unmatched junction nucleotides: 11. Germline values: CDR1 MNHEY, CDR2 SMNVEV (reference sequence). The length of the CDR3 is 15 residues. The CDR3 DNA reads as TGTGCCGCTGGGACTAGCGGGAGTATTAGCTATGAGCAGTTCTTC. Translated: CAAGTSGSISYEQFF.

This clone was detected a few times. The V gene is TRBV5-1, the J gene TRBJ2-5; a possible D gene is TRBD1 (6 bases). Germline V gene sequence: CDR1 SGHRS, CDR2 YFSETQ. Trimming took 0 bases from V and 1 from J, leaving 7 bases between them. The length of the CDR3 is 14 residues. CDR3 residues: CASSLAGAQETQYF. CDR3 coding DNA: TGCGCCAGCAGCTTGGCAGGGGCCCAAGAGACCCAGTACTTC.

V and J are TRBV7-3 and TRBJ2-5; 8 positions match TRBD2. V was pared by 3 bases and J by 3 bases, with 3 bases of the junction left unmatched. The CDR3 length is 14 residues. Germline CDR1 and CDR2: SGHTA and FQGTGA. Written as DNA, the CDR3 is TGTGCCAGCAGCTTTGGAGCGGGAGAAGAGACCCAGTACTTC. It codes for CASSFGAGEETQYF. Supplemented by reference TRBV7-3 and TRBJ2-5, the full variable domain reads GAGVSQTPSNKVTEKGKYVELRCDPISGHTALYWYRQSLGQGPEFLIYFQGTGAADDSGLPNDRFFAVRPEGSVSTLKIQRTERGDSAVYLCASSFGAGEETQYFGPGTRLLVL.

In its sample, this clone was seen a few times. The genes are TRBV5-1 and TRBJ2-5, with TRBD1 matching 10 bases. There are 16 residues in the CDR3. Trimming removed 4 bases from V and 5 bases from J; junction bases left unmatched: 11. Germline-derived CDR1 and CDR2 are SGHRS and YFSETQ. The DNA for the CDR3 is TGCGCCAGCAGCCCCAGACAGGGGGCCCACGGGGAGACCCAGTACTTC. It yields the protein CASSPRQGAHGETQYF.

The genes are TRBV9 and TRBJ1-5; D not resolved. Germline CDR1 is SGDLS and CDR2 is YYNGEE. Trimming took 0 bases from V and 3 from J, leaving 4 bases between them. This CDR3 has 13 residues. For the CDR3, the DNA is TGTGCCAGCAGCGTAGCTCCCAATCAGCCCCAGCATTTT. Translating gives CASSVAPNQPQHF.

This chain joins TRBV10-3 and TRBJ2-7, with 10 bases matching TRBD1. V was pared by 8 bases and J by 5 bases, with 18 bases of the junction left unmatched. Germline assignment: CDR1 ENHRY and CDR2 SYGVKD. This CDR3 contains 17 residues. CDR3 DNA sequence: TGTGCCATCGAAGGCCATCGCGGGGGACAGGGGACCCACGAGCAGTACTTC. This gives the protein CAIEGHRGGQGTHEQYF.

This clone was seen more than once but under ten times. The chain combines TRBV4-1 with TRBJ2-1; 8 bases align to TRBD2. The CDR3 has 13 amino acids. Losses at the gene ends were 4 bases for V and 8 bases for J; bases not matched to a gene: 4. Per the germline V gene, CDR1 is MGHRA and CDR2 is YSYEKL. In DNA, the CDR3 is TGCGCCAGCAGCCGGACTAGCAACGATGAGCAGTTCTTC. Translating gives CASSRTSNDEQFF.

This clone was seen only a few times. The gene calls are TRBV28 and TRBJ2-7, with 9 bases that match TRBD1. The CDR3 extends over 15 amino acids. Per germline, CDR1 MDHEN and CDR2 SYDVKM. The trim removed 8 bases at V and 2 bases at J, leaving 10 bases unmatched. The CDR3, as DNA: TGTGCCAGCTCCCTGGGGACAGGGAGTGCCTACGAGCAGTACTTC. It encodes CASSLGTGSAYEQYF.

The chain has TRBV20-1 and TRBJ2-7; 8 bases are a match to TRBD1. The germline V gene has CDR1 DFQATT and CDR2 SNEGSKA (reference sequence). The length of the CDR3 is 11 residues. The J segment lost 13 bases and the V segment lost 4 bases, leaving 9 bases of the junction unmatched. The CDR3: CSAKGAGQVYF. The CDR3 DNA reads as TGCAGTGCTAAAGGGGCGGGACAGGTCTACTTC.

This chain joins TRBV10-3 and TRBJ2-1; 7 nucleotides agree with TRBD2. With 3 bases clipped from V and 3 bases from J, the junction kept 14 bases outside the gene matches. Germline CDR1 reads ENHRY; CDR2 reads SYGVKD. This CDR3 spans 18 amino acids. The CDR3 DNA reads TGTGCCATCAGTGACCGGACTAGTCAGAGCGTGGGCTACAATGAGCAGTTCTTC. Translated, it gives CAISDRTSQSVGYNEQFF.

This clone appeared a few times. This chain links TRBV10-3 with TRBJ2-3; D gene uncertain. V was pared by 0 bases and J by 6 bases, with 4 bases between. Germline V gene sequence: CDR1 ENHRY, CDR2 SYGVKD. The CDR3 is 12 amino acids. DNA of the CDR3: TGTGCCATCAGTGAGTCGCAGGATACGCAGTATTTT. This sequence encodes CAISESQDTQYF.

This clone came up a few times. V is TRBV28 and J is TRBJ2-3; perhaps TRBD2 as D (6 bases). Germline loops: CDR1 MDHEN, CDR2 SYDVKM. The CDR3 spans 15 residues. V lost 4 bases and J 1 base, leaving 12 bases between the germline ends. CDR3 in amino acids: CASSSGASGTDTQYF. CDR3 in DNA: TGTGCCAGCAGTTCTGGCGCTAGCGGCACAGATACGCAGTATTTT.

The chain joins TRBV10-3 to TRBJ2-3, with D possibly TRBD2 on 6 matching bases. Germline CDR1 ENHRY, CDR2 SYGVKD. The CDR3 is made up of 13 amino acids. The V end was cut by 11 bases, the J end by 5 bases, with 17 bases between. The CDR3 DNA sequence: TGTGCCCTCTCGGAGGGCAGCGAAGATACGCAGTATTTT. Residues: CALSEGSEDTQYF.

This clone turned up a few times. The chain uses TRBV5-6 and TRBJ2-3, with D maybe TRBD1 (5 bases). The CDR3 is made up of 15 amino acids. Trimming removed 0 bases at V and 2 bases at J, with 10 bases between. Germline V gene sequence: CDR1 SGHDT, CDR2 YYEEEE. CDR3 loop: CASSLGLGHTDTQYF. The CDR3 DNA follows: TGTGCCAGCAGCTTGGGTCTGGGGCACACAGATACGCAGTATTTT.

V gene TRBV29-1 combines with J gene TRBJ2-7; 7 bases are shared with TRBD2. CDR3 length equals 15 residues. V lost 4 bases, J lost 6 bases, and 15 bases stayed unmatched. Germline V gives CDR1 SQVTM, CDR2 ANQGSEA. DNA for the CDR3: TGCAGCGTTGGTATGAGAGGCGGGAGTCTTATCGAGCAGTACTTC. This gives the protein CSVGMRGGSLIEQYF.